The 14 T cell receptor beta chains presented below share a single source sample, sequenced in a study of blood T cell repertoires in COVID-19. The method was immunoSEQ multiplex PCR; TCRdb's version includes in-frame clones alone and lacks a portion of them. The data hold 270,000 or so clones, with more than 75% observed a single time. The sample was PBMCs or T cells enriched from blood (not recorded which). The receptors originated from a woman aged 50 to 60 who had been exposed to COVID-19.

Points on this clone: Other DNA sequences in this specimen translate into the identical CDR3. This chain connects TRBV19 to TRBJ1-4, with a weak D call TRBD1 (5 bases). Germline CDR1 reads LNHDA; CDR2 reads SQIVND (reference sequence). Trimming left V 6 bases short and J 5 bases short, with 10 bases between. The CDR3 extends over 13 amino acids. The CDR3 is CASSISGNEKLFF. The CDR3 DNA is TGTGCCAGTAGCATATCAGGGAATGAAAAACTGTTTTTT.

This clone was counted a single time. The chain is built from TRBV20-1 and TRBJ2-3; 11 bases agree with TRBD2. This CDR3 comprises 14 residues. CDR1 and CDR2 from the germline V gene are DFQATT and SNEGSKA (reference sequence). Unmatched junction bases numbered 7, after V lost 5 bases and J lost 6 bases. The CDR3 nucleotides are TGCAGTGCTGGTGTAGCGGGGGGGGTTGATACGCAGTATTTT. This codes for CSAGVAGGVDTQYF.

J is TRBJ1-2 and V is TRBV19, with TRBD1 matching 8 bases. Germline assignment: CDR1 LNHDA and CDR2 SQIVND (reference sequence). This CDR3 spans 16 amino acids. V lost 6 bases and J lost 4; bases outside the gene matches: 13. The CDR3 loop is CASSPGGPSYAYGYTF. CDR3 nucleotide sequence: TGTGCCAGTAGCCCAGGGGGCCCCTCTTATGCCTATGGCTACACCTTC.

The V call is TRBV12-3 or TRBV12-4, the J call TRBJ1-4; 7 nucleotides align to TRBD1. This CDR3 is 13 amino acids long. V shed 3 bases and J 8 bases; nucleotides not matched to a gene: 3. This CDR3 reads CASSLRGREKLFF. CDR3 nucleotides: TGTGCCAGCAGTTTGAGGGGGCGGGAAAAACTGTTTTTT.

This rearrangement joins TRBV6-4 to TRBJ2-1, with 10 bases matching TRBD1. This CDR3 is 14 amino acids long. Germline values: CDR1 MRHNA, CDR2 SNTAGT. V lost 5 bases and J lost 8; bases outside the gene matches: 6. The CDR3, as DNA: TGTGCCAGCAGTTCCCGGACAGGGGGGGATGAGCAGTTCTTC. Its protein is CASSSRTGGDEQFF.

V is TRBV11-2 and J is TRBJ1-6, with 9 bases matching TRBD1. The germline CDR1 and CDR2 sequences are SGHAT and FQNNGV. The CDR3 covers 16 residues. The V segment lost 4 bases and the J segment 10 bases; nucleotides outside the gene matches: 11. The CDR3 is CASSWEMGQGGSPLHF. CDR3 nucleotide sequence: TGTGCCAGCAGCTGGGAAATGGGACAGGGAGGGTCACCCCTCCACTTT.

This chain joins TRBV4-2 and TRBJ2-6, with D tentatively TRBD1 (6 bases). Germline loops: CDR1 LGHNA, CDR2 YNFKEQ. CDR3 length: 17 residues. With 1 base removed from V and 0 bases from J, the gap between germline ends came to 10 bases. The CDR3 DNA sequence: TGTGCCAGCAGCCAAGGGGTACAGGGCTCTGGGGCCAACGTCCTGACTTTC. Translation gives CASSQGVQGSGANVLTF.

The chain couples TRBV19 to TRBJ2-2; no definite D call. Germline values: CDR1 LNHDA, CDR2 SQIVND (reference sequence). Trimming removed 3 bases at V and 0 bases at J, with 5 bases between. The CDR3 contains 14 residues. The DNA for the CDR3 is TGTGCCAGTAGTATTGGGCCGAACACCGGGGAGCTGTTTTTT. Protein sequence: CASSIGPNTGELFF.

The rearrangement links TRBV4-2 to TRBJ1-6, with D uncertain. This CDR3 has 13 amino acids. From germline, CDR1 is LGHNA and CDR2 YNFKEQ. Trimming left V 11 bases short and J 10 bases short, with 18 bases between. The CDR3 loop is CAVSNGVGSPLHF. The DNA of the CDR3 is TGTGCCGTCTCGAACGGGGTTGGCTCACCCCTCCACTTT.

The CDR3 region is CASSMGDRDGYTF. In DNA, the CDR3 is TGTGCCAGTAGTATGGGGGACAGGGATGGCTACACCTTC. This chain links TRBV19 with TRBJ1-2, with 9 nucleotides matching TRBD1. This CDR3 has 13 amino acids. J gave up 6 bases and V 3 bases, and 2 bases lay outside the gene matches. Germline V CDR1 and CDR2: LNHDA, SQIVND (reference sequence).

The chain combines TRBV28 with TRBJ2-1; 10 bases match TRBD1. Germline values: CDR1 MDHEN, CDR2 SYDVKM. The V and J ends lost 6 bases and 4 bases, in that order; junction bases with no gene match: 6. There are 15 residues in the CDR3. CDR3 protein: CASSRDRGNYNEQFF. The CDR3 DNA sequence: TGTGCCAGCAGCCGGGACAGGGGAAATTACAATGAGCAGTTCTTC.

V is TRBV28 and J is TRBJ1-1; the D is unclear. With 3 bases removed from V and 4 bases from J, the gap between germline ends came to 18 bases. The CDR3 totals 16 residues. Germline V gives CDR1 MDHEN, CDR2 SYDVKM. The CDR3: CASSFYDPGHGTEAFF. The CDR3 DNA reads as TGTGCCAGCAGTTTTTACGACCCAGGCCACGGCACTGAAGCTTTCTTT.

V gene TRBV28 combines with J gene TRBJ2-1; 10 nucleotides match TRBD2. V trimming: 2 bases; J trimming: 6 bases; junction bases outside the gene matches: 13. Germline CDR1 and CDR2: MDHEN and SYDVKM. The CDR3 covers 18 residues. For the CDR3, the DNA is TGTGCCAGCAGTTTAGGACTAGGAGCGGGGGGGCCACGCAATGAGCAGTTCTTC. Translated, it gives CASSLGLGAGGPRNEQFF.

The CDR3 sequence is CASSEDTWNTEAFF. CDR3 sequence (DNA): TGTGCCAGCAGTGAAGACACCTGGAACACTGAAGCTTTCTTT. The J gene is TRBJ1-1, the V gene TRBV2; D call uncertain. Trimming removed 1 base at V and 1 base at J, with 7 bases between. In germline, CDR1 is SNHLY, CDR2 FYNNEI. This CDR3 has 14 amino acids.